This TCR beta chain comes out of a study of PD-1 blockade in classical Hodgkin lymphoma. Losses at the gene ends were 4 bases for V and 3 bases for J; bases not matched to a gene: 6. The germline gives CDR1 WNHNN, CDR2 SYGVQD (reference sequence). CDR3 length equals 16 residues. Noted time point: newly diagnosed, previously untreated cHL patient sample. By magnetic negative selection, CD4+ T cells were purified from thawed PBMCs. TCRdb's table, derived via immunoSEQ multiplex PCR, lists solely in-frame clones and lacks some. The sample yields roughly 15,000 clones, 92% seen once. This clonotype was obtained from a human donor with classical Hodgkin lymphoma. The chain carries TRBV10-1 and TRBJ2-2, with 9 bases aligning to TRBD1. The sample consisted of CD4+ T cells from blood. The CDR3 spells CASSAQGARHTGELFF. The CDR3 region has the DNA TGCGCCAGCAGTGCACAGGGGGCGAGGCACACCGGGGAGCTGTTTTTT.